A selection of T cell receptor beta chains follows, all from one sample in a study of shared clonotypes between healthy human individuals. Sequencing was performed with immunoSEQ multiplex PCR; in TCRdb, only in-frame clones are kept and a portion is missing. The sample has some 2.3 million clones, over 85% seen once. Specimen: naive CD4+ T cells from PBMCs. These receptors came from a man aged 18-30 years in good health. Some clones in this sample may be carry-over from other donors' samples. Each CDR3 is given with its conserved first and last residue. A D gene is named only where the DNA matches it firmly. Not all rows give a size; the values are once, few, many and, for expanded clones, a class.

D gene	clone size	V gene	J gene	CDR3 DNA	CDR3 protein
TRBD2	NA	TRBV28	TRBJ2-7	TGTGCCAGCATCCCGGGGGGGGCAGAGTTCGAGCAGTACTTC	CASIPGGAEFEQYF
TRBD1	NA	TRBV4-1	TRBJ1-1	TGCGCCAGCAGCCAAGTCGAAGGGGGCAAGGGTGAAGCTTTCTTT	CASSQVEGGKGEAFF
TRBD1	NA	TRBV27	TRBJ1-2	TGTGCCAGCAGCCCATACCGGGACAGGACCTATGGCTACACCTTC	CASSPYRDRTYGYTF
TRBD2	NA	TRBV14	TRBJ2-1	TGTGCCAGCAGCGAAAGTCGGGGAACTAGCGAGTACAATGAGCAGTTCTTC	CASSESRGTSEYNEQFF
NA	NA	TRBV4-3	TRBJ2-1	TGCGCCAGCAGCCCTTTTTTGGACTACTACAATGAGCAGTTCTTC	CASSPFLDYYNEQFF
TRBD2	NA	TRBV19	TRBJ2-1	TGTGCCAGTAAGCCGGGACTAGCCTACAATGAGCAGTTCTTC	CASKPGLAYNEQFF
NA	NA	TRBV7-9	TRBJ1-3	TGTGCCAGCAGCTGGGTGGAGGAAGTCGGTGGAAACACCATATATTTT	CASSWVEEVGGNTIYF
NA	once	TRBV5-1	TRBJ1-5	TGCGCCAGCAGCTCGACCGGTCAGCTCGGCTCGGGAGATCGGGGCCAGCCCCAGCATTTT	CASSSTGQLGSGDRGQPQHF
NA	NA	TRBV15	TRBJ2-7	TGTGCCACCAGCAGAGAATTCGCTAGTTCCTCCTACGAGCAGTACTTC	CATSREFASSSYEQYF
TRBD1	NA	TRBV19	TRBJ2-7	TGTGCCACCTCAGACAGGGGAGACGAGCAGTACTTC	CATSDRGDEQYF
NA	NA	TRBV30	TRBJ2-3	TGTGCCTGGGACGTTCGTGGAGTGGGTACGCAGTATTTT	CAWDVRGVGTQYF
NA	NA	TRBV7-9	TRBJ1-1	TGTGCCAGCAGTCGGAGGGAGAACACTGAAGCTTTCTTT	CASSRRENTEAFF
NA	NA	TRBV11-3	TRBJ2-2	TGTGCCAGCAGCTTAGACGGGCAGGGGGGCGCCGGGGAGCTGTTTTTT	CASSLDGQGGAGELFF
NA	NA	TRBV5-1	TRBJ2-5	TGCGCCAGCAGCCGCCGGACACCTCAGGAGACCCAGTACTTC	CASSRRTPQETQYF
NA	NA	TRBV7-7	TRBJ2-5	TGTGCCAGCAGCTTAGCGGCCAGCAGCCAGACCCAGTACTTC	CASSLAASSQTQYF
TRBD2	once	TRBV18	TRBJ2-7	TGTGCCAGCTCACCGGGACTAGCGGGGGATGTCGAGCAGTACTTC	CASSPGLAGDVEQYF
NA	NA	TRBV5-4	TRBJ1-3	TGTGCCAGCAGCTCGCGAGACCAGGGAAACACCATATATTTT	CASSSRDQGNTIYF
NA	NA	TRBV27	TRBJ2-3	TGTGCCAGCAGTCCAGGGACGACTAGAGCGAATACGCAGTATTTT	CASSPGTTRANTQYF
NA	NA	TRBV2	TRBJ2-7	TGTGCCAGCACCAAAACGGACGACGAGCAGTACTTC	CASTKTDDEQYF
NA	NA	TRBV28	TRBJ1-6	TGTGCCAGCAGTTTCCTGCGGTCACCCCTCCACTTT	CASSFLRSPLHF
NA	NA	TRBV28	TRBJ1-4	TGTGCCAGCAGCCCCAATGCGGGGAAGATAGGTAATGAAAAACTGTTTTTT	CASSPNAGKIGNEKLFF
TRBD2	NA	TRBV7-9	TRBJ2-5	TGTGCCAGCAGCTCCCGGGACTACACTCCGTATCAAGAGACCCAGTACTTC	CASSSRDYTPYQETQYF